The clone carrying this TCR beta chain was seen ten or more times. Its target is not known. The sample comes from a study of regulatory T cells in long-lasting Graves disease. Points from the study as a whole: More public clonotypes were shared by persistent patients (2,741) than by new patients (approximately 990).

Time point specified: newly diagnosed GD, antithyroid drugs for less than 3 months. PBMC RNA was the source of the TCR library. Investigators prepared the TCR beta libraries by applying iRepertoire HTBI primers and Arm-PCR of CDR3 regions. TCRdb called the multiplex PCR reads again in MiXCR, with one record for every CDR3 protein. The sample consists of 350,000 to 550,000 distinct CDR3 sequences, 14% to 15% of them appearing once. The V and J ends lost 0 bases and 4 bases respectively, with 13 bases between them. Germline CDR1 is SGHDT and CDR2 is YYEEEE. This CDR3 spans 16 amino acids. The same specimen was also included in a second study, on T cells in Graves' hyperthyroidism and ophthalmopathy. That publication notes: Any patient presenting with uncontrolled infection, other autoimmune disease, pregnancy or lactation was left out. Blood shared most expanded thyroid clonotypes above 0.001.

The specimen comprised peripheral blood mononuclear cells (PBMCs), sampled at new diagnosis, from a patient treated with antithyroid drugs. This TCR derives from a young woman with Graves disease. V gene TRBV5-6 combines with J gene TRBJ1-4; tentative D call: TRBD1 (5 bases). DNA of the CDR3: TGTGCCAGCAGCTTGGCACCGGGACGGATTAATGAAAAACTGTTTTTT. It is translated as CASSLAPGRINEKLFF.